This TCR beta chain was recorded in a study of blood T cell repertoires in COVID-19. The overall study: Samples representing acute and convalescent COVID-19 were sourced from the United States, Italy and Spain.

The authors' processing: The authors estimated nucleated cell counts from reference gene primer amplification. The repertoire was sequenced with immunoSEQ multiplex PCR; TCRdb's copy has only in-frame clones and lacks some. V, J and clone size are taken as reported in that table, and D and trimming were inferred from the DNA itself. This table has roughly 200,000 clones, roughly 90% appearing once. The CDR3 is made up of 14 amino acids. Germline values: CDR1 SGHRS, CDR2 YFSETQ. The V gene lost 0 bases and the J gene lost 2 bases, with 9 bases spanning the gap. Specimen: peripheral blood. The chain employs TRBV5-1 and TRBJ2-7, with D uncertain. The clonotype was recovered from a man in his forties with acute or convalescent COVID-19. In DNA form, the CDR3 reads TGCGCCAGCAGCTTGGATCCAGGCACCTACGAGCAGTACTTC. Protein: CASSLDPGTYEQYF.